The rows below give T cell receptor beta chains drawn from one sample of a study of T cell changes during pregnancy in multiple sclerosis. TCRdb's table, derived via immunoSEQ multiplex PCR, lists solely in-frame clones and lacks some. The table has 100,000 to 110,000 clones, 92% seen once. The input for sequencing was peripheral blood, taken after pregnancy. The receptors were sampled from a female donor with multiple sclerosis, enrolled in a pregnancy study. Each CDR3 is given with its conserved first and last residue. A D gene is named only where the DNA matches it firmly. Size is omitted from some rows. Given values are once, few, many or a class for expanded clones.

clone_size j_call d_call v_call cdr3_aa cdr3_nt
- TRBJ1-2 - TRBV28 CASSLPGTNYGYTF TGTGCCAGCAGTCTCCCCGGGACAAACTATGGCTACACCTTC
- TRBJ2-7 - TRBV5-6 CASSLLEGQFYEQYF TGTGCCAGCAGCTTGTTGGAGGGTCAATTCTACGAGCAGTACTTC
- TRBJ1-5 TRBD1 TRBV5-6 CASSPRPGQTNQPQHF TGTGCCAGCAGCCCACGGCCGGGACAGACAAATCAGCCCCAGCATTTT
- TRBJ1-1 TRBD1 TRBV9 CASSVHGQGLERGTEAFF TGTGCCAGCAGCGTTCACGGACAGGGGCTTGAAAGGGGGACTGAAGCTTTCTTT
- TRBJ1-5 - TRBV30 CAWSKGQINQPQHF TGTGCCTGGAGCAAGGGACAAATCAATCAGCCCCAGCATTTT
- TRBJ2-1 - TRBV2 CATGGRGQFF TGTGCCACCGGGGGAAGGGGGCAGTTCTTC
- TRBJ1-2 - TRBV6-1 CATTFGVAYGYTF TGTGCCACCACCTTTGGAGTAGCCTATGGCTACACCTTC
few TRBJ1-2 TRBD1 TRBV27 CASSSMTGLYGYTF TGTGCCAGCAGTTCAATGACAGGGCTCTATGGCTACACCTTC
- TRBJ2-7 - TRBV6-1 CASSKGQTYEQYF TGTGCCAGCAGCAAAGGACAGACCTACGAGCAGTACTTC
- TRBJ2-7 TRBD1 TRBV6-6 CASSHRGYSYEQYF TGTGCCAGCAGTCACAGGGGATACTCCTACGAGCAGTACTTC
- TRBJ1-2 - TRBV7-2 CASSLASGFMGYTF TGTGCCAGCAGCTTAGCTTCAGGTTTTATGGGCTACACCTTC
- TRBJ1-6 TRBD1 TRBV7-6 CASSFNSGGNSPLHF TGTGCCAGCAGCTTTAACTCAGGGGGGAATTCACCCCTCCACTTT
- TRBJ2-3 TRBD1 TRBV2 CASRKQGRTDTQYF TGTGCCAGCAGAAAACAGGGGCGGACAGATACGCAGTATTTT
- TRBJ1-5 - TRBV7-8 CASSDAWEAVQPQHF TGTGCCAGCAGCGACGCTTGGGAGGCCGTTCAGCCCCAGCATTTT
- TRBJ2-1 TRBD2 TRBV30 CASPVERGGVNEQFF TGTGCTTCCCCCGTCGAGCGGGGGGGCGTCAATGAGCAGTTCTTC
- TRBJ1-1 - TRBV7-3 CASSQITEAGTEAFF TGTGCCAGCAGCCAAATTACCGAAGCGGGAACTGAAGCTTTCTTT
- TRBJ1-3 - TRBV30 CAWSVPVGLRSISGNTIYF TGTGCCTGGAGTGTACCGGTTGGGCTCAGGTCTATCTCTGGAAACACCATATATTTT
- TRBJ2-1 - TRBV30 CAWEGQYNEQFF TGTGCCTGGGAAGGACAGTACAATGAGCAGTTCTTC
- TRBJ2-5 TRBD2 TRBV7-9 CASSLAGGARETQYF TGTGCCAGCAGCTTAGCCGGGGGGGCCAGGGAGACCCAGTACTTC
- TRBJ2-5 TRBD2 TRBV19 CASSIASGVQETQYF TGTGCCAGTAGTATTGCTAGCGGGGTACAAGAGACCCAGTACTTC
- TRBJ1-2 - TRBV4-1 CASSQDGGIYGYTF TGCGCCAGCAGCCAAGATGGGGGCATCTATGGCTACACCTTC
- TRBJ2-7 TRBD1 TRBV11-3 CASSLGGTGSNYEQYF TGTGCCAGCAGCTTAGGGGGGACAGGGTCAAACTACGAGCAGTACTTC
- TRBJ1-1 - TRBV28 CASSLSGGFGTEAFF TGTGCCAGCAGTTTATCGGGGGGTTTTGGCACTGAAGCTTTCTTT